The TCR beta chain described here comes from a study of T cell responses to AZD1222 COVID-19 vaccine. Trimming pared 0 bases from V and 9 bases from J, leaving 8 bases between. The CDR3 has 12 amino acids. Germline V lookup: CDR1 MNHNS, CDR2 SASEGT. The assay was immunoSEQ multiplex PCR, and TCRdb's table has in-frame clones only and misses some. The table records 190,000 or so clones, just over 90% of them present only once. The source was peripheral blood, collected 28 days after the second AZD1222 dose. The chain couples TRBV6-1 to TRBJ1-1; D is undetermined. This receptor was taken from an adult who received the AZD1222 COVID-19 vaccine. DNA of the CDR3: TGTGCCAGCAGTGAAGCCAACAATAAAGCTTTCTTT. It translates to CASSEANNKAFF.